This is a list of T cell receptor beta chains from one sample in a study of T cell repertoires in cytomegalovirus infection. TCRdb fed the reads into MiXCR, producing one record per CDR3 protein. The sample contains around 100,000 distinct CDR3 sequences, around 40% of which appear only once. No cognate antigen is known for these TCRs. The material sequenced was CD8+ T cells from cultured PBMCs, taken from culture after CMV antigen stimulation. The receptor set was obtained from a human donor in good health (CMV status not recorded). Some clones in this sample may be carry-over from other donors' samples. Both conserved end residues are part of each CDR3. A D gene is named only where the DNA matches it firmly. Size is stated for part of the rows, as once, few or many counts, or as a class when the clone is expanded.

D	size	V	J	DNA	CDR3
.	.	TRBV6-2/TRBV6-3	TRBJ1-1	TGTGCCAGCAGTTACTCGACACCGGCAGGTGAAGCTTTCTTT	CASSYSTPAGEAFF
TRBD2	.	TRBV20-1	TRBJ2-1	TGCAGTGCTAAACCCCTTGGCGGGGGGGCCTCCTACAATGAGCAGTTCTTC	CSAKPLGGGASYNEQFF
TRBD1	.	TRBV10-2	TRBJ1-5	TGCGCAGCAGAGGGTCGGGACAGGGCGATGAATCAGCCCCAGCATTTT	CAAEGRDRAMNQPQHF
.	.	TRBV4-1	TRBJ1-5	TGCGCCAGCAGCGAGGGGCAGGGCCAGCCCCAGCATTTT	CASSEGQGQPQHF
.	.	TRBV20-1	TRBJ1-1	TGCAGTGCTAACAGGGATGCGAGCACTGAAGCTTTCTTT	CSANRDASTEAFF
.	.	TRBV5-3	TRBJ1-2	TGTGCCAGCAGGCGCCGGCAGGGTGAATATGGCTACACCTTC	CASRRRQGEYGYTF
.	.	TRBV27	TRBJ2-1	TGTGCCAGCACCCTAGGACGGGGGAATGAGCAGTTCTTC	CASTLGRGNEQFF
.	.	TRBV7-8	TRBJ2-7	TGTGCCAGCAGCTTAGGGACAGCCACCTACGAGCAGTACTTC	CASSLGTATYEQYF
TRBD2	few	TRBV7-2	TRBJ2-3	TGTGCCAGCAGCTTAGTGCTAGCGGGGGCCGGGGATACGCAGTATTTT	CASSLVLAGAGDTQYF
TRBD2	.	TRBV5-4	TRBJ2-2	TGTGCCAGCACGGGGACTAGCGGGGGTTTTGGCGGGGAGCTGTTTTTT	CASTGTSGGFGGELFF
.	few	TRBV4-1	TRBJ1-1	TGCGCCAGCAGCCAAGAACCCGACATGAACACTGAAGCTTTCTTT	CASSQEPDMNTEAFF
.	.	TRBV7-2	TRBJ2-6	TGTGCCGGCGGCTGGAGGTCCCCTCTTGGTGGGGCCAACGTCCTGACTTTC	CAGGWRSPLGGANVLTF
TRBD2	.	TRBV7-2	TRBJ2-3	TGTGCCAGCAGCTTATCCAGCGGGGGAGCAGATACGCAGTATTTT	CASSLSSGGADTQYF
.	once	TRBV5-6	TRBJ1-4	TGTGCCAGCAGCTCCTATAATGAAAAACTGTTTTTT	CASSSYNEKLFF
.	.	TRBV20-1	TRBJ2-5	TGCAGTGCTCTTGATCGAGAGACCCAGTACTTC	CSALDRETQYF
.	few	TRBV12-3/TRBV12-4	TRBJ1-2	TGTGCCAGCAGTCCCCTAGGGACAACTAACTATGGCTACACCTTC	CASSPLGTTNYGYTF
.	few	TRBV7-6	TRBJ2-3	TGTGCCAGCAGCTGGACGTCAGATACGCAGTATTTT	CASSWTSDTQYF
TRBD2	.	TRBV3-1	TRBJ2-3	TGTGCCAGCAGCCAAGATCTGGCTAGCGGGGGACCCACAGATACGCAGTATTTT	CASSQDLASGGPTDTQYF
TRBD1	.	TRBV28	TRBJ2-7	TGTGCCAGCGCCGACAGGGGGGACGAGCAGTACTTC	CASADRGDEQYF
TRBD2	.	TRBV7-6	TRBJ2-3	TGTGCCAGCAGCCCAATGACTAGCGGGGGGGCCTGGGGCACAGATACGCAGTATTTT	CASSPMTSGGAWGTDTQYF
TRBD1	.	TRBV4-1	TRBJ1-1	TGCGCCAGCAGCCAGACGAGACAGGGGGGCACTGAAGCTTTCTTT	CASSQTRQGGTEAFF
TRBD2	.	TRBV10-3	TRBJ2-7	TGTGCCATCAGTGATCCGGGACTAGCGGAGGGAACCTACGAGCAGTACTTC	CAISDPGLAEGTYEQYF
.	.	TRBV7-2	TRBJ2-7	TGTGCCAGCAGCTTTAACGGGGGGCCCCGCGAGCAGTACTTC	CASSFNGGPREQYF
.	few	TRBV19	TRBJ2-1	TGTGCCAGTAGTATGACAGATTACAATGAGCAGTTCTTC	CASSMTDYNEQFF
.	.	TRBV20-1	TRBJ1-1	TGCAGTGCTAGAGATCGGGGTCTCGGCACTGAAGCTTTCTTT	CSARDRGLGTEAFF
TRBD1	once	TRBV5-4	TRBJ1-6	TGTGCCAGCAGGGATCTGACAGGGGATTCACCCCTCCACTTT	CASRDLTGDSPLHF
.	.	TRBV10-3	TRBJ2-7	TGTGCCATCAGTGAGTCTGCAGGGGTTTACTCCTACGAGCAGTACTTC	CAISESAGVYSYEQYF
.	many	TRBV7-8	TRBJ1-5	TGTGCCAGCAGCTTAGAGGGCTCTTATAGCAATCAGCCCCAGCATTTT	CASSLEGSYSNQPQHF
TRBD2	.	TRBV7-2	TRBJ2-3	TGTGCCAGCAGCTTAGTACGGGGGGGGGCTTTGGATACGCAGTATTTT	CASSLVRGGALDTQYF
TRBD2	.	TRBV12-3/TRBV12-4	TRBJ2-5	TGTGCCAGCAGTGATGGGGGAGGGGAGACCCAGTACTTC	CASSDGGGETQYF
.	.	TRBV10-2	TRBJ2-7	TGCGCCACCGGAGCCGGTTTCTACGAGCAGTACTTC	CATGAGFYEQYF
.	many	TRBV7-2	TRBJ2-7	TGTGCCAGCAGCTATGGTGTATGGTACGAGCAGTACTTC	CASSYGVWYEQYF
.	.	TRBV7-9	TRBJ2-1	TGTGCCAGCAGCCAACTTTACAATGAGCAGTTCTTC	CASSQLYNEQFF
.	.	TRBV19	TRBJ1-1	TGTGCCAGTAGTATAAGAGCGAACACTGAAGCTTTCTTT	CASSIRANTEAFF
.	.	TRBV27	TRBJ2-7	TGTGCCAGCAGTTTATCGCACCCACTGGCAGATGCTTCCTACGAGCAGTACTTC	CASSLSHPLADASYEQYF
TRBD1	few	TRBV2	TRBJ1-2	TGTGCCAGCGGTGGACAGGCTAACTATGGCTACACCTTC	CASGGQANYGYTF
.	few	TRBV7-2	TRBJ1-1	TGTGCCAGCAGCCGGGGGGGGGAGACTGAAGCTTTCTTT	CASSRGGETEAFF
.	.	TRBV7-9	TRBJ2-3	TGTGCCAGCAGCGGTGACTCCGCGGATACGCAGTATTTT	CASSGDSADTQYF
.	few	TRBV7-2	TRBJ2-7	TGTGCCAGCAGCCCGAACCTTCTCGAGCAGTACTTC	CASSPNLLEQYF
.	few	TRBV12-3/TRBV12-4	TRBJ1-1	TGTGCCAGCAGTTTAGACACTGAAGCTTTCTTT	CASSLDTEAFF
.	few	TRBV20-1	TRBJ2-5	TGCAGTGCTAGAGATTGGCGGGGACCGAACCAAGAGACCCAGTACTTC	CSARDWRGPNQETQYF
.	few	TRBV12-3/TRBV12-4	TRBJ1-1	TGTGCCAGCAGTTTCCTCAGGGTGAACACTGAAGCTTTCTTT	CASSFLRVNTEAFF
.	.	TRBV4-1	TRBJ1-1	TGCGCCAGCAGCCAAGTGAAGGGGGAGACTGAAGCTTTCTTT	CASSQVKGETEAFF
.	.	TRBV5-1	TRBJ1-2	TGCGCCAGCAGCCCAGAGCCAGGGTTCTATGGCTACACCTTC	CASSPEPGFYGYTF
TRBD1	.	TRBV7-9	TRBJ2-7	TGTGCCAGCGGGACAGGGACCTACGAGCAGTACTTC	CASGTGTYEQYF
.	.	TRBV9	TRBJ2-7	TGTGCCAGCAGCGTAGGACAGCTCCCCTCCTACGAGCAGTACTTC	CASSVGQLPSYEQYF
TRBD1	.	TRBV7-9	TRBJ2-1	TGTGCCAGCAGCTTAGAGTCCACAGGGGATTACAATGAGCAGTTCTTC	CASSLESTGDYNEQFF
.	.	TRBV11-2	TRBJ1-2	TGTGCCAGCAGCTCGTCCTCCAGAATGGAAGGCTACACCTTC	CASSSSSRMEGYTF
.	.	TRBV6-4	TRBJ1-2	TGTGCCAGCAGTGACTTGTCCCCATTGCCGGACCCTCTACCTAACTATGGCTACACCTTC	CASSDLSPLPDPLPNYGYTF
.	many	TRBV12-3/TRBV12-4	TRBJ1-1	TGTGCCAGCAGTTTAGAGGCAGGTGTGAACACTGAAGCTTTCTTT	CASSLEAGVNTEAFF
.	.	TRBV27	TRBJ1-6	TGTGCCAGCAGTTCCCCGGACGGCCTCTCCTATAATTCACCCCTCCACTTT	CASSSPDGLSYNSPLHF
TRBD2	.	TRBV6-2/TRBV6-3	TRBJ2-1	TGTGCCAGCAGTAAGGACGGGCGGGGGGCGGGTCCACGGTACAATGAGCAGTTCTTC	CASSKDGRGAGPRYNEQFF
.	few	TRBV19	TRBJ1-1	TGTGCCAGTAGTATTGGACAGTACACTGAAGCTTTCTTT	CASSIGQYTEAFF
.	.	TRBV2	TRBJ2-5	TGTGCCAGCAGTGCGCCCGACTATTACCAAGAGACCCAGTACTTC	CASSAPDYYQETQYF
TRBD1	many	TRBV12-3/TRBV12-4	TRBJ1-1	TGTGCCAGCAGTCACGGGACAGACAACACTGAAGCTTTCTTT	CASSHGTDNTEAFF
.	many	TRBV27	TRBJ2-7	TGTGCCAGCAGTTTGTCTACAGGGGGGGTATCCTACGAGCAGTACTTC	CASSLSTGGVSYEQYF
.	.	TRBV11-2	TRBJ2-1	TGTGCCAGCAACTCGGACGGGGAGCAGTTCTTC	CASNSDGEQFF
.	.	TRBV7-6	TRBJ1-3	TGTGCCAGCAGCTTTGGAACCTGGACAGGAAACACCATATATTTT	CASSFGTWTGNTIYF
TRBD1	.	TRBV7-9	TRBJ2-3	TGTGCCAGCAGCTTATGGGACAGGGGCACAGATACGCAGTATTTT	CASSLWDRGTDTQYF
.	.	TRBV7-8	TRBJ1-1	TGTGCCAGCAGCTTAGGTGCAGAGAACACTGAAGCTTTCTTT	CASSLGAENTEAFF